The TCR beta chain under discussion was sequenced for a study of T cells after yellow fever vaccination. General observations from the study: Repertoires obtained by FACS sorting could include abundant clonotypes that entered as contaminants from the bulk population. Most primary-vaccination clones reappeared after the booster (around 95% CD4, 88% CD8).

5'RACE template switching produced TCR cDNA carrying a universal primer site and UMIs. MiXCR was run by TCRdb on the 5' RACE reads, yielding one entry per CDR3 protein. The sample lists fewer than 350,000 distinct CDR3 sequences; around 4.5% were seen once. This clonotype was recorded at least ten times. What it binds is unknown. Germline CDR1 and CDR2: DFQATT and SNEGSKA (reference sequence). V lost 0 bases to trimming and J lost 4 bases; unmatched junction nucleotides: 6. CDR3 length equals 16 residues. V gene TRBV20-1 combines with J gene TRBJ2-1; 10 bases line up with TRBD2. The source is a man younger than 35 who received the YFV17D yellow fever vaccine. The material sequenced was PBMCs, taken 15 days after the yellow fever booster vaccination. In nucleotides, the CDR3 is TGCAGTGCTAGAGATCTCCAAGCGGGGGGGTACAATGAGCAGTTCTTC. This sequence encodes CSARDLQAGGYNEQFF.